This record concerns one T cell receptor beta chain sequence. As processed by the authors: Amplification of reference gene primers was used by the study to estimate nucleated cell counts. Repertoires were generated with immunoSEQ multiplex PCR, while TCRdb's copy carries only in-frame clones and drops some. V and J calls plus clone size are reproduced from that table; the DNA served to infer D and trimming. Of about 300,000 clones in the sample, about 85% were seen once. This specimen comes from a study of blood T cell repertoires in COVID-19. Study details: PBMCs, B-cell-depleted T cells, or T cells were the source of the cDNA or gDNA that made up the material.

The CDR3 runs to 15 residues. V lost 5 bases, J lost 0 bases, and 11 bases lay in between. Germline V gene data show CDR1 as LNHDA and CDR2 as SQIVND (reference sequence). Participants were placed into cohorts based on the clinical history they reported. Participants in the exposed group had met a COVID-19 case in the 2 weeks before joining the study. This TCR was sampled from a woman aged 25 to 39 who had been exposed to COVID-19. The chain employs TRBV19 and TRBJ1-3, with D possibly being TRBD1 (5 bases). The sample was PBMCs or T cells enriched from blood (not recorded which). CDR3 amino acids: CASSWRQLSGNTIYF. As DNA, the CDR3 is TGTGCCAGTAGTTGGAGACAGCTCTCTGGAAACACCATATATTTT.